Listed here are 9 T cell receptor beta chains from one sample, sequenced in a study of CD8 T cells in Susac syndrome. Reverse transcription of about 0.5 to 1 ug RNA used random hexamers. TCRdb called the immunoSEQ multiplex PCR reads again in MiXCR, with one record for every CDR3 protein. This repertoire shows a few hundred thousand distinct CDR3 sequences, about 93% found once; its top ten account for 0.065% to 0.08%. The specimen was CD4+ T cells from PBMCs. Source of these receptors: a human donor with multiple sclerosis.

The chain uses TRBV11-2 and TRBJ2-1, with TRBD2 matching 12 bases. Per germline, CDR1 SGHAT and CDR2 FQNNGV. The junction had 10 bases not matched to a gene; V was cut back by 6 bases and J by 7 bases. The CDR3 runs 16 residues. The CDR3 DNA is TGTGCCAGCAGGGAACTAGCGGGGGGCAGGTGGAATGAGCAGTTCTTC. This encodes CASRELAGGRWNEQFF.

The rearrangement links TRBV9 to TRBJ2-1; 9 bases line up with TRBD2. Unmatched junction bases numbered 12, after V lost 4 bases and J lost 7 bases. Germline-derived CDR1 and CDR2 are SGDLS and YYNGEE. The CDR3 runs to 16 residues. CDR3 sequence: CASSTAGTSRRNEQFF. Here the CDR3 DNA reads TGTGCCAGCAGCACCGCCGGGACTAGCAGGAGGAATGAGCAGTTCTTC.

The chain joins TRBV20-1 to TRBJ2-1; tentative D call: TRBD2 (6 bases). This CDR3 contains 19 residues. From germline, CDR1 is DFQATT and CDR2 SNEGSKA (reference sequence). Between the trimmed V and J ends, which lost 3 bases and 5 bases, there was a span of 29 bases. CDR3 sequence: CSASTAKGWGGTPHNEQFF. The CDR3 bases are TGCAGTGCTAGTACGGCAAAAGGTTGGGGAGGTACTCCCCACAATGAGCAGTTCTTC.

Only a few counts were recorded for this clonotype. The V gene is TRBV6-1, the J gene TRBJ2-7, with 8 bases fitting TRBD1. CDR1 MNHNS and CDR2 SASEGT come from the germline V gene. This CDR3 is 15 amino acids long. V trimming: 5 bases; J trimming: 4 bases; junction bases outside the gene matches: 10. The CDR3 spells CASSTTGQVRYEQYV. Written as DNA, the CDR3 is TGTGCCAGCAGTACAACGGGACAGGTTCGATACGAGCAGTACGTC.

The chain recombines TRBV27 with TRBJ1-1; tentatively, D is TRBD1 (5 bases). The CDR3 runs to 13 residues. With 4 bases removed from V and 4 bases from J, the gap between germline ends came to 10 bases. Germline V gives CDR1 MNHEY, CDR2 SMNVEV (reference sequence). The CDR3 reads CASSSGPGTEAFF. DNA of the CDR3: TGTGCCAGCAGTTCGGGACCTGGCACTGAAGCTTTCTTT.

The V gene is TRBV29-1, the J gene TRBJ2-5; D is possibly TRBD1 (5 bases). Germline values: CDR1 SQVTM, CDR2 ANQGSEA. The CDR3 loop spans 12 amino acids. The germline V and J ends were trimmed by 6 bases and 4 bases, with 12 bases remaining between them. This chain's CDR3 is CSVHQGGETQYF. As DNA, the CDR3 is TGCAGCGTCCATCAGGGTGGAGAGACCCAGTACTTC.

This sequence joins TRBV15 and TRBJ1-2; D gene ambiguous. The CDR3 runs 15 residues. Looked up from germline, CDR1 is LNHNV and CDR2 is YYDKDF (reference sequence). Trimming left V 4 bases short and J 0 bases short, with 12 bases between. CDR3 sequence reads: CATSIRDSANYGYTF. The DNA of the CDR3 is TGTGCCACCAGCATTAGGGATTCAGCTAACTATGGCTACACCTTC.

This CDR3 is CASSIGRSGDGPQHF. The CDR3 nucleotides are TGTGCCAGTAGTATCGGGCGGTCGGGGGACGGACCCCAGCATTTT. The J gene is TRBJ1-5, the V gene TRBV19, with D perhaps TRBD1 (5 bases). Germline V CDR1 and CDR2: LNHDA, SQIVND (reference sequence). The CDR3 is 15 amino acids. V lost 3 bases and J lost 10, with 19 bases in between.

The chain combines TRBV30 with TRBJ1-2, with 7 bases fitting TRBD1. Germline CDR1 is GTSNPN and CDR2 is SVGIG (reference sequence). The length of the CDR3 is 16 residues. The V and J ends lost 0 bases and 3 bases, in that order; junction bases with no gene match: 10. As DNA, the CDR3 is TGTGCCTGGAGTGTTTTGGGAGGGGGCGCCGACTATGGCTACACCTTC. The encoded protein is CAWSVLGGGADYGYTF.